This T cell receptor (beta chain) emerged from a study of blood T cell repertoires in COVID-19. Looking at the study overall: The United States, Italy and Spain were the sources of the acute and convalescent COVID-19 samples.

This clone appeared a single time. Looked up from germline, CDR1 is SGHNT and CDR2 is YYREEE (reference sequence). CDR3 length: 14 amino acids. The V and J ends lost 5 bases and 5 bases respectively, with 16 bases between them. Profiling relied on immunoSEQ multiplex PCR, and the TCRdb table lists in-frame clones only, not all of them. The sample includes approximately 140,000 clones, around 89% of them seen just once. The clonotype comes from a human donor in a cohort sampled during active COVID-19. Sequenced material: peripheral blood. The V call is TRBV5-4, the J call TRBJ2-5; D is possibly TRBD2 (7 bases). Written as DNA, the CDR3 is TGTGCCAGCAGTCCTCCGGGGGGCAGGGAGACCCAGTACTTC. Amino acids: CASSPPGGRETQYF.